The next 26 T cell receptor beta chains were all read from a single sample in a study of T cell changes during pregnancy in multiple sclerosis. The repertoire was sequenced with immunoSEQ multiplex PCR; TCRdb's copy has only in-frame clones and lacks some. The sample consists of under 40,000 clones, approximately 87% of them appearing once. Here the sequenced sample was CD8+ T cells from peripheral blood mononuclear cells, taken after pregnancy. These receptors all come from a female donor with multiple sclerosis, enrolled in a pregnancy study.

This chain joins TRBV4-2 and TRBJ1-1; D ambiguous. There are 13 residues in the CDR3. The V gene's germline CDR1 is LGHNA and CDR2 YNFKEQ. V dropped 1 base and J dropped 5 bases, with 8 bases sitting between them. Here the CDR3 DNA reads TGTGCCAGCAGCCAAGTAGATCCAACTGAAGCTTTCTTT. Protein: CASSQVDPTEAFF.

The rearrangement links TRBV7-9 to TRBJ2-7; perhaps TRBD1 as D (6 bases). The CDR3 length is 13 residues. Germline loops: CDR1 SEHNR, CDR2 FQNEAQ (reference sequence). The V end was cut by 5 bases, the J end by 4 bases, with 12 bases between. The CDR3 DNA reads TGTGCCAGCAGCCCCCCAGGGGATTACGAGCAGTACTTC. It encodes CASSPPGDYEQYF. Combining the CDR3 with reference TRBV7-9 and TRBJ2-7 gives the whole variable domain DTGVSQNPRHKITKRGQNVTFRCDPISEHNRLYWYRQTLGQGPEFLTYFQNEAQLEKSRLLSDRFSAERPKGSFSTLEIQRTEQGDSAMYLCASSPPGDYEQYFGPGTRLTVT.

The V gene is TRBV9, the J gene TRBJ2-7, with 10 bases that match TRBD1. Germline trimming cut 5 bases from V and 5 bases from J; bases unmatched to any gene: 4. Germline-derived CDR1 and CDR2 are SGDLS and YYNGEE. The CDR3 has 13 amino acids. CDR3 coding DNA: TGTGCCAGCAGTCTTGGGACAGGGGACGAGCAGTACTTC. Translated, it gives CASSLGTGDEQYF.

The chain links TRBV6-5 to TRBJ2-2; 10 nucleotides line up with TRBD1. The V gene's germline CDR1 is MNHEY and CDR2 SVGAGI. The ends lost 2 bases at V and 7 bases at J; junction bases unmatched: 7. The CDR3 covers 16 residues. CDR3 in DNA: TGTGCCAGCAGTTACCCGACAGGGGGCATGGGCGGGGAGCTGTTTTTT. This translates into CASSYPTGGMGGELFF.

The CDR3 sequence: CASSVPGTSGGLSSYEQYF. CDR3 nucleotides: TGTGCCAGCAGCGTCCCCGGGACTAGCGGGGGCCTGAGCTCCTACGAGCAGTACTTC. V usage is TRBV7-9 and J usage is TRBJ2-7; 14 bases agree with TRBD2. In germline, CDR1 is SEHNR, CDR2 FQNEAQ (reference sequence). The trim removed 5 bases at V and 0 bases at J, leaving 12 bases unmatched. The CDR3 runs 19 residues.

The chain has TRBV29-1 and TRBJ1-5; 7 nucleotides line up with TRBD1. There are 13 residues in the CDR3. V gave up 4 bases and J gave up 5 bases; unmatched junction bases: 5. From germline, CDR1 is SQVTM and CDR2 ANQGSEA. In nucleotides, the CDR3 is TGCAGCGTTGGACAGGGACGCGATCAGCCCCAGCATTTT. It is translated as CSVGQGRDQPQHF.

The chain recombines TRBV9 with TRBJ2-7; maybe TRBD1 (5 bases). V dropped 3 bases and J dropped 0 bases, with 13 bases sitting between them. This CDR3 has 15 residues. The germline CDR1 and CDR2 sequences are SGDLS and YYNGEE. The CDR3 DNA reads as TGTGCCAGCAGCGGGGGCTACAGTAGCTCCTACGAGCAGTACTTC. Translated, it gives CASSGGYSSSYEQYF.

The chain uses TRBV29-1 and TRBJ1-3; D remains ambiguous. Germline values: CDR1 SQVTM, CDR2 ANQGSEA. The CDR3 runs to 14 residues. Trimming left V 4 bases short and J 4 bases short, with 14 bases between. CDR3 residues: CSVVGAESGNTIYF. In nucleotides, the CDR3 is TGCAGCGTTGTTGGAGCCGAGTCAGGAAACACCATATATTTT.

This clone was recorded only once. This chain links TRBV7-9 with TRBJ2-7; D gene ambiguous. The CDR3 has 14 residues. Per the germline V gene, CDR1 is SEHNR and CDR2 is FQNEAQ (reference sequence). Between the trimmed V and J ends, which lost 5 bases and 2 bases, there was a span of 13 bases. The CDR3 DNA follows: TGTGCCAGCAGCCGTCAGGTGAACCCCTACGAGCAGTACTTC. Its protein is CASSRQVNPYEQYF.

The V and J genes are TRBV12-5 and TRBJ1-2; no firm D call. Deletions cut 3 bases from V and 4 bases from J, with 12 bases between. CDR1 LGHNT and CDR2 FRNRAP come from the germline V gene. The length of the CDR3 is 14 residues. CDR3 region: CASGFFPYSYGYTF. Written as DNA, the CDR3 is TGTGCTAGTGGTTTTTTCCCTTACTCCTATGGCTACACCTTC.

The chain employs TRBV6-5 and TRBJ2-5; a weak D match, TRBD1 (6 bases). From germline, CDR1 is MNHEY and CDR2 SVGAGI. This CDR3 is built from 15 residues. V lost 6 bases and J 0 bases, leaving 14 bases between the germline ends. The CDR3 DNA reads TGTGCCAGCAGGCCACTCGACAGGTACCAAGAGACCCAGTACTTC. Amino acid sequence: CASRPLDRYQETQYF.

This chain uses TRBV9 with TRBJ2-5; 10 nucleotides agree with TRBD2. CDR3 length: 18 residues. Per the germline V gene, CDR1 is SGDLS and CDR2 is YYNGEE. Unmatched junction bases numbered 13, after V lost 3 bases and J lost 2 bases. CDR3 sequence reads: CASSDRLAGGPAQETQYF. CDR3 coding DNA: TGTGCCAGCAGCGATAGATTAGCGGGGGGTCCTGCGCAAGAGACCCAGTACTTC.

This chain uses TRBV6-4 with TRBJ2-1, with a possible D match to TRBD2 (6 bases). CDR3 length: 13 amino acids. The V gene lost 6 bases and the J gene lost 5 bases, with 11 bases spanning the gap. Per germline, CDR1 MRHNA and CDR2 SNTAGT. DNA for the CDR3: TGTGCCAGCAGCGCGACTAGTAACAATGAGCAGTTCTTC. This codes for CASSATSNNEQFF.

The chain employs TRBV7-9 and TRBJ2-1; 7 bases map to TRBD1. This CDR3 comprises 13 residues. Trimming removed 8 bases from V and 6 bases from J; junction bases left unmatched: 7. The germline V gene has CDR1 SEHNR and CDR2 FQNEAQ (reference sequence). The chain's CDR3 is CASQTGTPNEQFF. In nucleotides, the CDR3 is TGTGCCAGCCAGACAGGGACCCCCAATGAGCAGTTCTTC.

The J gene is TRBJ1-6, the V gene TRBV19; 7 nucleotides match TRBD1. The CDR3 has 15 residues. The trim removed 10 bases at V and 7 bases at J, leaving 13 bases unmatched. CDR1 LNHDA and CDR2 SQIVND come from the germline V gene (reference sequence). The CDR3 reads CATRTGELGNSPLHF. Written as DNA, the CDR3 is TGTGCCACCCGGACAGGTGAATTGGGGAATTCACCCCTCCACTTT.

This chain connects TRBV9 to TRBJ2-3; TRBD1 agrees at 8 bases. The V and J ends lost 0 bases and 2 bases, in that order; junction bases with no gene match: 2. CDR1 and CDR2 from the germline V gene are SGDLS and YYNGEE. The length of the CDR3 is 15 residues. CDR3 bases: TGTGCCAGCAGCGTAGCAGGGGGCAACACAGATACGCAGTATTTT. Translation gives CASSVAGGNTDTQYF.

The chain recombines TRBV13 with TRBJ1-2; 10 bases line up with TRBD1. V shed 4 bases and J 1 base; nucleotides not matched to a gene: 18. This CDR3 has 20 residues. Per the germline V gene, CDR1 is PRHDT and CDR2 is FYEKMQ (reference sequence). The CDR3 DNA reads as TGTGCCAGCAGCTGGCGGGTCTTTCGGGACAGGGGTGATCTTAACTATGGCTACACCTTC. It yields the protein CASSWRVFRDRGDLNYGYTF.

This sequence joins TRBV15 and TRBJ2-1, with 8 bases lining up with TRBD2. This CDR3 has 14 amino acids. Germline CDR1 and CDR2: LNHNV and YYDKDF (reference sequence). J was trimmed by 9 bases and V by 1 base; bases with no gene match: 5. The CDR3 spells CATSRAGLAGEQFF. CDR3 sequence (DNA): TGTGCCACCAGCAGAGCTGGACTAGCCGGTGAGCAGTTCTTC.

The DNA for the CDR3 is TGTGCCAGCAGCTTAACAGGGACTAGCGAGACCCAGTACTTC. It yields the protein CASSLTGTSETQYF. V is TRBV7-3 and J is TRBJ2-5, with 9 bases that match TRBD2. Germline V gene data show CDR1 as SGHTA and CDR2 as FQGTGA. J was trimmed by 5 bases and V by 0 bases; bases with no gene match: 1. The CDR3 consists of 14 residues.

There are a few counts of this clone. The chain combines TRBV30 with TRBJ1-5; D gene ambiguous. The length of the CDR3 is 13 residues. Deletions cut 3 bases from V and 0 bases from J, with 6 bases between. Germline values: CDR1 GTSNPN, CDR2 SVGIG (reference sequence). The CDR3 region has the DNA TGTGCCTGGAGCGCCGGTAGCAATCAGCCCCAGCATTTT. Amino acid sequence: CAWSAGSNQPQHF.

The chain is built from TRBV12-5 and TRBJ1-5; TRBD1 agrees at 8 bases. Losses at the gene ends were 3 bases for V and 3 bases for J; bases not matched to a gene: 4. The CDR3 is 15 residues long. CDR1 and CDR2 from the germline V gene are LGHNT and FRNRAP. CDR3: CASGFGQGDNQPQHF. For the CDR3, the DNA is TGTGCTAGTGGTTTCGGACAGGGTGACAATCAGCCCCAGCATTTT.

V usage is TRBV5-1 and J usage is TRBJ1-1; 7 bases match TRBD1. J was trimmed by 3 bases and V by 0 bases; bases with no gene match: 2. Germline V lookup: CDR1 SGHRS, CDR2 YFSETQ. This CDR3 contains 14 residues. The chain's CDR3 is CASSLGQGYTEAFF. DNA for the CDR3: TGCGCCAGCAGCTTGGGACAGGGATACACTGAAGCTTTCTTT.

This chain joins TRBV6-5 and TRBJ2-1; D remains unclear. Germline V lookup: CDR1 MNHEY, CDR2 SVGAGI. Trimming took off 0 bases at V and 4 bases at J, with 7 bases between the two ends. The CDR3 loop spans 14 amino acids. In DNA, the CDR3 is TGTGCCAGCAGTTACTCTGGGCCATACAATGAGCAGTTCTTC. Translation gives CASSYSGPYNEQFF.

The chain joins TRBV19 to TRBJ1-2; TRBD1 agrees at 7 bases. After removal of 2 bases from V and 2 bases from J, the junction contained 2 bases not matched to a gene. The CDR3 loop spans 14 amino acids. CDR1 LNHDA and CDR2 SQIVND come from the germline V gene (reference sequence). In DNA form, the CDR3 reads TGTGCCAGTAGTATAAGGGGACAGAACTATGGCTACACCTTC. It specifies CASSIRGQNYGYTF.

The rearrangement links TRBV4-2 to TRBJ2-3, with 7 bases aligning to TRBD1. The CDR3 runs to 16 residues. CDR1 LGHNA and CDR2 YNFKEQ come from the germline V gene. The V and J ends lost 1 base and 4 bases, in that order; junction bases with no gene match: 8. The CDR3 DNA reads TGTGCCAGCAGCCAAGGGCAGGGGCAGGGGGCAGATACGCAGTATTTT. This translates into CASSQGQGQGADTQYF.

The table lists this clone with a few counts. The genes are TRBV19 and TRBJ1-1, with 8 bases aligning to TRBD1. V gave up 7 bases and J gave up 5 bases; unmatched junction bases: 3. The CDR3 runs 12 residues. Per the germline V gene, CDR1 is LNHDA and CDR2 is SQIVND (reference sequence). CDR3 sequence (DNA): TGTGCCAGTACTACAGGGGGAACTGAAGCTTTCTTT. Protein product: CASTTGGTEAFF.